The 27 T cell receptor beta chains reported below all come from one sample, sequenced in a study of T cells in Graves' hyperthyroidism and ophthalmopathy. The CDR3 regions of TCR beta were amplified from RNA transcripts. First-round RT-PCR targeting the TCR CDR3 was performed with the HTBI primer set. TCRdb re-analysed the multiplex PCR reads in MiXCR, keeping a single row per CDR3 protein. The sample has fewer than 500,000 distinct CDR3 sequences, roughly 14% seen once. The sample consisted of blood. The receptors were gathered from a man younger than 35 with Graves' ophthalmopathy.

The chain has TRBV7-9 and TRBJ1-1, with 10 bases lining up with TRBD1. This CDR3 is 16 amino acids long. The V gene end was trimmed by 1 base and the J gene end by 3 bases; junction bases not matched to a gene: 5. From germline, CDR1 is SEHNR and CDR2 FQNEAQ (reference sequence). The CDR3 nucleotides read TGTGCCAGCAGCTTAGGGGACAGGGGTTCTGACACTGAAGCTTTCTTT. Translating it yields CASSLGDRGSDTEAFF.

V usage is TRBV12-3 or TRBV12-4 and J usage is TRBJ2-1; a possible D gene is TRBD1 (5 bases). V was cut by 3 bases and J by 0 bases, with 9 bases left in between. This CDR3 region has 15 residues. In nucleotides, the CDR3 is TGTGCCAGCAGTTTCCACAGGAGCTCCTACAATGAGCAGTTCTTC. It yields the protein CASSFHRSSYNEQFF.

This clonotype has ten or more counts. The gene calls are TRBV20-1 and TRBJ2-3, with 12 nucleotides matching TRBD2. After removal of 6 bases from V and 3 bases from J, the junction contained 13 bases not matched to a gene. The CDR3 consists of 17 residues. Germline assignment: CDR1 DFQATT and CDR2 SNEGSKA (reference sequence). The CDR3 loop reads CSAYGSSGRDVTDTQYF. In nucleotides, the CDR3 is TGCAGTGCCTATGGGTCTAGCGGGAGGGATGTGACAGATACGCAGTATTTT.

The rearrangement links TRBV24-1 to TRBJ2-2, with D unresolved. Trimming shortened V by 5 bases and J by 6 bases, and 12 bases separated the two germline ends. Germline CDR1 is KGHDR and CDR2 is SFDVKD. The CDR3 extends over 14 amino acids. For the CDR3, the DNA is TGTGCCACCAGTGCCCCCTCCCTCTCCGGGGAGCTGTTTTTT. This sequence encodes CATSAPSLSGELFF.

This clonotype was observed many times. The chain recombines TRBV5-1 with TRBJ2-7; TRBD1 matches 9 bases. The V and J ends lost 1 base and 0 bases, in that order; junction bases with no gene match: 5. The V gene's germline CDR1 is SGHRS and CDR2 YFSETQ. The CDR3 runs to 16 residues. CDR3 coding DNA: TGCGCCAGCAGCTTGCTCGGACAGGGGATCTCCTACGAGCAGTACTTC. Translating it yields CASSLLGQGISYEQYF.

This clonotype was observed at least ten times. CDR3 region: CASRQGTSGTLKETQYF. The CDR3 DNA reads TGTGCCAGCAGACAGGGGACTAGCGGGACCCTAAAAGAGACCCAGTACTTC. The chain combines TRBV6-1 with TRBJ2-5; 13 nucleotides agree with TRBD2. Unmatched junction bases numbered 10, after V lost 6 bases and J lost 3 bases. Germline-derived CDR1 and CDR2 are MNHNS and SASEGT. CDR3 size: 17 residues.

This clonotype came up a few times. The chain uses TRBV30 and TRBJ1-4; D gene ambiguous. Germline CDR1 GTSNPN, CDR2 SVGIG (reference sequence). This CDR3 has 12 amino acids. V was cut by 3 bases and J by 5 bases, with 7 bases left in between. The CDR3 spells CAWRHENEKLFF. CDR3 DNA: TGTGCCTGGAGGCATGAGAATGAAAAACTGTTTTTT.

The V gene is TRBV11-3, the J gene TRBJ1-4, with TRBD1 as a possible D gene (6 bases). V was pared by 9 bases and J by 0 bases, with 8 bases between. Germline CDR1 is SGHNT and CDR2 is YENEEA. The CDR3 sequence is 13 residues long. The CDR3: CASGTTTNEKLFF. Here the CDR3 DNA reads TGTGCCAGTGGGACAACAACTAATGAAAAACTGTTTTTT.

The chain employs TRBV11-2 and TRBJ2-2; D remains ambiguous. Germline CDR1 is SGHAT and CDR2 is FQNNGV. Trimming pared 3 bases from V and 1 base from J, leaving 6 bases between. The CDR3 is 14 residues long. CDR3 protein: CASSFGQNTGELFF. CDR3 coding DNA: TGTGCCAGCAGCTTCGGCCAGAACACCGGGGAGCTGTTTTTT.

There are many counts of this clonotype. The chain is built from TRBV24-1 and TRBJ1-2, with D unresolved. Germline V gene sequence: CDR1 KGHDR, CDR2 SFDVKD. V lost 3 bases and J lost 11, with 9 bases in between. The CDR3 is 11 amino acids. This CDR3 is CATSDAILYTF. The CDR3 bases are TGTGCCACCAGTGATGCAATTCTATACACCTTC.

This clonotype showed up many times. The V call is TRBV6-1, the J call TRBJ1-3; D unresolved. This CDR3 region has 17 residues. V lost 5 bases and J lost 2, with 19 bases in between. CDR1 MNHNS and CDR2 SASEGT come from the germline V gene. This chain's CDR3 is CASSPLGEGPPGNTIYF. The CDR3 region has the DNA TGTGCCAGCAGTCCCCTGGGAGAAGGGCCCCCTGGAAACACCATATATTTT.

As to this clonotype: A read error may explain this, as a much larger clone is one base away. The genes are TRBV2 and TRBJ2-7; D possibly corresponds to TRBD1 (6 bases). Germline CDR1 reads SNHLY; CDR2 reads FYNNEI. This CDR3 has 14 amino acids. CDR3 loop: CASRGGEITYEQHF. CDR3 in DNA: TGTGCCAGCAGAGGGGGAGAGATAACCTACGAGCAGCACTTC.

This clonotype has ten or more counts. This rearrangement joins TRBV6-1 to TRBJ2-1; 15 nucleotides match TRBD2. The V gene end was trimmed by 8 bases and the J gene end by 3 bases; junction bases not matched to a gene: 14. The CDR3 length is 19 residues. Germline CDR1 MNHNS, CDR2 SASEGT. This CDR3 is CASEDTGLAGGPVYNEQFF. The CDR3 bases are TGTGCCAGCGAAGACACTGGACTAGCGGGAGGGCCAGTCTACAATGAGCAGTTCTTC.

This chain connects TRBV2 to TRBJ2-4, with D hard to call. Germline values: CDR1 SNHLY, CDR2 FYNNEI. The CDR3 has 14 amino acids. Trimming pared 5 bases from V and 0 bases from J, leaving 8 bases between. The CDR3 region has the DNA TGTGCCAGCAGTAATCAATTAGCCAAAAACATTCAGTACTTC. It specifies CASSNQLAKNIQYF. Based on the CDR3 plus reference TRBV2 and TRBJ2-4, the full variable domain is EPEVTQTPSHQVTQMGQEVILRCVPISNHLYFYWYRQILGQKVEFLVSFYNNEISEKSEIFDDQFSVERPDGSNFTLKIRSTKLEDSAMYFCASSNQLAKNIQYFGAGTRLSVL.

The chain has TRBV30 and TRBJ1-6, with D perhaps matching TRBD1 (5 bases). Germline lookup yields CDR1 GTSNPN and CDR2 SVGIG (reference sequence). V lost 1 base, J lost 7 bases, and 8 bases lay in between. CDR3 length: 13 residues. The CDR3 region has the DNA TGTGCCTGGAGTGGGCAGGGCAATTCACCCCTCCACTTT. It translates to CAWSGQGNSPLHF.

This clonotype was seen many times. This chain links TRBV30 with TRBJ1-2; maybe TRBD1 (5 bases). Trimming cost V 5 bases and J 2 bases, with 12 bases left between them. The germline gives CDR1 GTSNPN, CDR2 SVGIG (reference sequence). This CDR3 has 13 amino acids. The CDR3 nucleotides are TGTGCCTGGGGTACCGGGGCAAACTATGGCTACACCTTC. Amino acids: CAWGTGANYGYTF.

The sample holds many counts of this clonotype. This chain joins TRBV20-1 and TRBJ2-7; a possible D gene is TRBD2 (6 bases). V was pared by 3 bases and J by 4 bases, with 19 bases between. Per the germline V gene, CDR1 is DFQATT and CDR2 is SNEGSKA (reference sequence). This CDR3 is built from 15 residues. The CDR3 sequence: CSARVSSGLAYEQYF. As DNA, the CDR3 is TGCAGTGCTAGGGTTAGTTCTGGGCTAGCGTACGAGCAGTACTTC.

There are a few counts of this clonotype. V and J are TRBV5-1 and TRBJ2-7, with 8 bases identical to TRBD2. This CDR3 spans 15 amino acids. The V and J ends lost 1 base and 3 bases, in that order; junction bases with no gene match: 6. From germline, CDR1 is SGHRS and CDR2 YFSETQ. CDR3 region: CASSLRSGSNYEQYF. The CDR3 coding sequence is TGCGCCAGCAGCTTGCGAAGCGGGAGTAACTACGAGCAGTACTTC.

The CDR3 DNA is TGTGCCAGCAGCTCTGGGACAGGGAGTCCGCTAGCCAAAAACATTCAGTACTTC. Translation gives CASSSGTGSPLAKNIQYF. The rearrangement uses TRBV7-9 and TRBJ2-4, with 9 bases lining up with TRBD1. This CDR3 region has 18 residues. Looked up from germline, CDR1 is SEHNR and CDR2 is FQNEAQ (reference sequence). With V trimmed by 4 bases and J by 0 bases, 10 bases remained unmatched.

As for this clonotype: This may stem from a read error, because a much larger clone lies one nucleotide away. V is TRBV5-1 and J is TRBJ1-5; D remains unclear. Trimming pared 0 bases from V and 0 bases from J, leaving 10 bases between. This CDR3 is 16 amino acids long. Germline V gene data show CDR1 as SGHRS and CDR2 as YFSETQ. The CDR3 here is CASSLGVSDSNQPQHF. The DNA for the CDR3 is TGCGCCAGCAGCTTGGGGGTTTCGGATAGCAATCAGCCCCAGCATTTT.

This clonotype showed up many times. The chain uses TRBV29-1 and TRBJ1-2; D is uncertain. CDR1 and CDR2 from the germline V gene are SQVTM and ANQGSEA. Trimming shortened V by 6 bases and J by 5 bases, and 10 bases separated the two germline ends. This CDR3 region has 11 residues. Here the CDR3 DNA reads TGCAGCGTATCTGCGGGGTATGGCTACACCTTC. It yields the protein CSVSAGYGYTF.

This clonotype occurred many times. The rearrangement links TRBV13 to TRBJ1-4; D perhaps matches TRBD1 (5 bases). Germline loops: CDR1 PRHDT, CDR2 FYEKMQ (reference sequence). The V end was cut by 2 bases, the J end by 7 bases, with 11 bases between. This CDR3 has 14 residues. This chain's CDR3 is CASSLSGGSEKLFF. CDR3 nucleotide sequence: TGTGCCAGCAGCTTATCGGGGGGAAGTGAAAAACTGTTTTTT.

This clonotype was detected ten times or more. The V call is TRBV28, the J call TRBJ1-1; TRBD1 matches 8 bases. Per germline, CDR1 MDHEN and CDR2 SYDVKM. The length of the CDR3 is 22 residues. V gave up 2 bases and J gave up 4 bases; unmatched junction bases: 27. The CDR3 DNA reads as TGTGCCAGCAGTTTAATCTTGGGTGGCAGGGGGCTGAAGAGTAGAGTTGGCACTGAAGCTTTCTTT. Encoded protein: CASSLILGGRGLKSRVGTEAFF.

The table lists this clonotype with a few counts. DNA of the CDR3: TGTGCCAGCAGAGCTAACAGGGGGTACAGCAATCAGCCCCAGCATTTT. As protein: CASRANRGYSNQPQHF. J is TRBJ1-5 and V is TRBV6-1; 8 bases fit TRBD1. J was trimmed by 1 base and V by 6 bases; bases with no gene match: 8. Germline CDR1 reads MNHNS; CDR2 reads SASEGT. The CDR3 contains 16 residues.

At least ten counts were recorded for this clonotype. The V gene is TRBV18, the J gene TRBJ2-5, with D uncertain. Trimming took off 2 bases at V and 7 bases at J, with 14 bases between the two ends. Germline CDR1 and CDR2: KGHSH and LQKENI. This CDR3 is built from 14 residues. CDR3 residues: CASSPKTGWGTQYF. CDR3 DNA: TGTGCCAGCTCACCAAAGACCGGATGGGGGACCCAGTACTTC.

This clonotype was detected many times. The chain joins TRBV3-1 to TRBJ2-3; TRBD2 is a possible D gene (5 bases). Trimming took 1 base from V and 4 from J, leaving 6 bases between them. This CDR3 region has 13 residues. CDR1 LGHDT and CDR2 YNNKEL come from the germline V gene (reference sequence). DNA for the CDR3: TGTGCCAGCAGCCAAGCGCGGGCAGATACGCAGTATTTT. Its translation: CASSQARADTQYF.

This clonotype has a count of ten or more. The chain employs TRBV6-1 and TRBJ1-2; 9 bases map to TRBD1. The CDR3 runs 14 residues. The V and J ends lost 7 bases and 5 bases, in that order; junction bases with no gene match: 8. Per germline, CDR1 MNHNS and CDR2 SASEGT. The CDR3 is CASKTGGTEYGYTF. DNA for the CDR3: TGTGCCAGCAAGACAGGGGGAACTGAGTATGGCTACACCTTC.